A selection of T cell receptor beta chains follows, all from one sample in a study of cytomegalovirus exposure and HLA in healthy donors. Some clones are missing from TCRdb's copy, which holds only in-frame ones; the method was immunoSEQ multiplex PCR. The data contain about 160,000 clones, roughly 85% of them seen just once; the ten biggest clones take up under 2.5%. The sample consisted of PBMCs. The receptors here all came from a man aged 35 to 55 in good health and CMV-seronegative. Each CDR3 is given with its conserved first and last residue. A D gene is named only where the DNA matches it firmly. Expanded clones get a size class; other rows say once, few or many, or leave the size out.

D	V	size	J	CDR3	DNA
TRBD1	TRBV28	-	TRBJ2-2	CASSDPAQGGTGELFF	TGTGCCAGCAGTGATCCGGCACAGGGGGGCACCGGGGAGCTGTTTTTT
-	TRBV28	-	TRBJ2-6	CASSESGLLGANGLTF	TGTGCCAGCAGTGAGTCGGGGCTTTTGGGGGCCAACGGCCTGACTTTC
-	TRBV21-1	-	TRBJ2-3	CASSAQSGNRGTDTQYF	TGTGCCAGCAGCGCACAAAGCGGGAACCGCGGGACAGATACGCAGTATTTT
TRBD2	TRBV19	once	TRBJ2-3	CASSAAGPLAGYTDTQYF	TGTGCCAGTAGTGCCGCAGGCCCACTAGCGGGATACACAGATACGCAGTATTTT
TRBD2	TRBV7-2	-	TRBJ2-1	CASSPRGTSGYNEQFF	TGTGCCAGCAGCCCCCGGGGGACTAGCGGTTACAATGAGCAGTTCTTC
-	TRBV13	-	TRBJ2-1	CASSRGSSSYNEQFF	TGTGCCAGCTCTCGGGGGAGTAGCTCCTACAATGAGCAGTTCTTC
TRBD2	TRBV13	few	TRBJ2-1	CASSPRLAGDLRGEQFF	TGTGCCAGCAGCCCACGGTTAGCGGGGGACTTGAGGGGTGAGCAGTTCTTC
TRBD2	TRBV5-1	-	TRBJ2-1	CASSFSGRNNEQFF	TGCGCCAGCAGCTTTAGCGGGAGGAACAATGAGCAGTTCTTC
-	TRBV2	once	TRBJ2-2	CASSELLALGTGELFF	TGTGCCAGCAGTGAGTTATTAGCGTTGGGCACCGGGGAGCTGTTTTTT
-	TRBV9	-	TRBJ1-1	CASSDLRVRAEAFF	TGTGCCAGCAGCGATTTACGGGTTAGAGCTGAAGCTTTCTTT
TRBD2	TRBV2	few	TRBJ2-3	CASSNSGPSTDTQYF	TGTGCCAGCAGCAATAGCGGGCCTAGCACAGATACGCAGTATTTT
TRBD2	TRBV7-9	few	TRBJ2-7	CASSLISASGSSYEQYF	TGTGCCAGCAGCTTAATTTCTGCTAGCGGGAGCTCCTACGAGCAGTACTTC
TRBD1	TRBV5-6	few	TRBJ2-4	CASSLSRDSQYF	TGTGCCAGCAGCTTGTCTCGGGACAGTCAGTACTTC
-	TRBV11-1	-	TRBJ2-3	CASRFSPNTDTQYF	TGTGCCAGCAGATTTAGTCCCAACACAGATACGCAGTATTTT
-	TRBV5-1	-	TRBJ1-1	CASTVLGPGDTEAFF	TGCGCCAGCACCGTCCTTGGGCCGGGGGACACTGAAGCTTTCTTT
-	TRBV6-5	-	TRBJ2-7	CASTTLIYEQYF	TGTGCCAGCACGACACTCATCTACGAGCAGTACTTC
TRBD2	TRBV5-4	-	TRBJ2-5	CASSLRSGARQETQYF	TGTGCCAGCAGCCTACGAAGCGGGGCCCGCCAAGAGACCCAGTACTTC
-	TRBV6-4	-	TRBJ1-1	CASKREMNTEAFF	TGTGCCAGCAAACGGGAGATGAACACTGAAGCTTTCTTT
TRBD2	TRBV5-1	few	TRBJ2-5	CASRFLAGGEETQYF	TGCGCCAGCCGTTTCCTAGCGGGAGGGGAGGAGACCCAGTACTTC
-	TRBV5-1	few	TRBJ2-3	CASSLGGVGTDTQYF	TGCGCCAGCAGCTTGGGGGGCGTCGGGACAGATACGCAGTATTTT
TRBD1	TRBV7-9	-	TRBJ2-5	CAALSSTGVQETQYF	TGTGCAGCCCTTTCGTCGACAGGGGTACAAGAGACCCAGTACTTC
-	TRBV5-6	-	TRBJ2-7	CASSLPGYGQYF	TGTGCCAGCAGCTTGCCCGGTTACGGGCAGTACTTC
TRBD2	TRBV6-5	-	TRBJ2-7	CASSSTSGGLYF	TGTGCCAGCAGCTCGACTAGCGGGGGATTGTACTTC
-	TRBV9	-	TRBJ2-3	CASSPRDVSGTDTQYF	TGTGCCAGCAGCCCCCGGGATGTTTCTGGCACAGATACGCAGTATTTT
TRBD2	TRBV5-4	-	TRBJ2-1	CASSLAGSYNEQFF	TGTGCCAGCAGCTTAGCGGGGTCCTACAATGAGCAGTTCTTC
-	TRBV2	-	TRBJ2-7	CATTLGGGGSYEQYF	TGTGCCACCACGCTCGGGGGAGGGGGGTCCTACGAGCAGTACTTC
-	TRBV19	-	TRBJ1-2	CASTGPGLYGYTF	TGTGCCAGTACGGGGCCGGGACTCTATGGCTACACCTTC
-	TRBV7-9	-	TRBJ1-1	CASSLVTGRETEAFF	TGTGCCAGCAGCTTAGTAACAGGGAGGGAAACTGAAGCTTTCTTT
TRBD1	TRBV13	-	TRBJ2-2	CASSPTGGKNTGELFF	TGTGCCAGCAGCCCCACAGGGGGAAAGAACACCGGGGAGCTGTTTTTT
-	TRBV25-1	-	TRBJ2-1	CASSESAGISSYNEQFF	TGTGCCTCGAGTGAGTCGGCGGGTATTAGCTCCTACAATGAGCAGTTCTTC
TRBD1	TRBV29-1	-	TRBJ2-5	CSVRTGQETQYF	TGCAGCGTTCGGACAGGACAAGAGACCCAGTACTTC
TRBD2	TRBV10-3	-	TRBJ2-2	CAISGGLAAVNTGELFF	TGTGCCATCAGTGGAGGACTAGCAGCAGTGAACACCGGGGAGCTGTTTTTT
TRBD2	TRBV2	-	TRBJ2-5	CASSELAGQETQYF	TGTGCCAGCAGTGAACTAGCGGGACAAGAGACCCAGTACTTC
-	TRBV5-1	-	TRBJ1-1	CASSLARANTEAFF	TGCGCCAGCAGCTTGGCCAGGGCGAACACTGAAGCTTTCTTT
-	TRBV10-1	-	TRBJ1-5	CASNQGSLGQPQHF	TGCGCCAGCAATCAGGGCTCGCTGGGTCAGCCCCAGCATTTT
TRBD1	TRBV2	-	TRBJ2-3	CASRGQGADTQYF	TGTGCCAGCAGGGGACAGGGAGCAGATACGCAGTATTTT
TRBD2	TRBV29-1	-	TRBJ2-2	CSGRIAGGTGELFF	TGCAGCGGTCGAATAGCGGGAGGCACCGGGGAGCTGTTTTTT
TRBD2	TRBV9	-	TRBJ2-5	CASSVATRRLAGQETQYF	TGTGCCAGCAGCGTAGCTACTAGAAGACTAGCGGGACAAGAGACCCAGTACTTC
TRBD1	TRBV2	once	TRBJ1-5	CASGRTGHSNQPQHF	TGTGCCAGCGGGAGGACAGGCCATAGCAATCAGCCCCAGCATTTT
TRBD2	TRBV7-9	-	TRBJ2-7	CASSLLMGLAAPYEQYF	TGTGCCAGCAGCCTCCTGATGGGACTAGCGGCACCCTACGAGCAGTACTTC
-	TRBV7-2	-	TRBJ2-2	CAGSLVGTRNTGELFF	TGTGCCGGCAGCTTAGTCGGGACAAGGAACACCGGGGAGCTGTTTTTT
TRBD1	TRBV5-1	-	TRBJ1-2	CASSPGTGDYGYTF	TGCGCCAGCAGTCCCGGGACAGGGGACTATGGCTACACCTTC
-	TRBV19	-	TRBJ2-5	CASSPRQGGHQETQYF	TGTGCCAGTAGTCCACGACAGGGAGGTCACCAAGAGACCCAGTACTTC
TRBD1	TRBV4-3	-	TRBJ2-2	CASSQEGGRTGELFF	TGCGCCAGCAGCCAAGAAGGGGGCCGGACCGGGGAGCTGTTTTTT
-	TRBV6-6	few	TRBJ1-1	CASRQNTEAFF	TGTGCCAGTCGACAGAACACTGAAGCTTTCTTT
-	TRBV7-9	-	TRBJ2-7	CASSPSARIRSSYEQYF	TGTGCCAGCAGCCCCTCCGCCCGGATTAGGAGCTCCTACGAGCAGTACTTC
TRBD1	TRBV4-3	-	TRBJ1-3	CASSPQTGSGGNTIYF	TGCGCCAGCAGCCCGCAGACAGGGAGTGGTGGAAACACCATATATTTT
-	TRBV7-2	-	TRBJ2-1	CASSLVSGAKGALNEQFF	TGTGCCAGCAGCTTAGTTTCGGGCGCTAAGGGAGCCCTCAATGAGCAGTTCTTC
TRBD2	TRBV18	few	TRBJ2-7	CASSPALAGKTYEQYF	TGTGCCAGCTCACCGGCCCTAGCGGGCAAGACCTACGAGCAGTACTTC
-	TRBV29-1	-	TRBJ1-4	CSVSTPGGEKLFF	TGCAGCGTTTCGACACCCGGGGGTGAAAAACTGTTTTTT
-	TRBV4-3	-	TRBJ2-7	CASSPGYHSYEQYF	TGCGCCAGCAGCCCGGGGTACCACTCCTACGAGCAGTACTTC
-	TRBV7-2	few	TRBJ1-1	CASSLRQLAAEAFF	TGTGCCAGCAGCTTAAGGCAGCTCGCGGCTGAAGCTTTCTTT
-	TRBV28	-	TRBJ2-7	CASSIAVRSEQYF	TGTGCCAGCAGTATAGCCGTTAGAAGCGAGCAGTACTTC
TRBD2	TRBV15	-	TRBJ2-1	CATSSRPSGRAGEQFF	TGTGCCACCAGCAGCAGGCCTAGCGGGAGGGCGGGTGAGCAGTTCTTC
-	TRBV30	-	TRBJ1-1	CAWRSGRGIRDTEAFF	TGTGCCTGGAGGTCCGGGAGGGGGATAAGGGACACTGAAGCTTTCTTT
TRBD2	TRBV28	few	TRBJ2-3	CASSPGLRRHTQYF	TGTGCCAGCAGTCCGGGACTACGCCGTCATACGCAGTATTTT
-	TRBV9	-	TRBJ2-3	CASSVAVRTDTQYF	TGTGCCAGCAGCGTAGCGGTTCGCACAGATACGCAGTATTTT
-	TRBV7-9	-	TRBJ2-2	CASRSRENTGELFF	TGTGCCAGCAGGTCGCGGGAGAACACCGGGGAGCTGTTTTTT
TRBD2	TRBV5-4	-	TRBJ2-1	CASSVSSGTYNEQFF	TGTGCCAGCAGCGTATCTAGCGGGACCTACAATGAGCAGTTCTTC